What follows are 10 T cell receptor beta chains derived from one specimen sequenced in a study of T cells in Graves' hyperthyroidism and ophthalmopathy. Amplified TCR beta CDR3 regions derived from RNA transcripts. Researchers ran a first-round RT-PCR on the TCR CDR3 using the HTBI primer set. Each CDR3 protein gets one entry after TCRdb re-called the multiplex PCR reads with MiXCR. The data contain about 110,000 distinct CDR3 sequences, roughly 15% of them singletons. The sequenced sample consisted of blood. The source of these receptors is a woman in her forties or fifties with Graves' hyperthyroidism.

The chain couples TRBV5-4 to TRBJ1-1, with D possibly matching TRBD1 (5 bases). Trimming shortened V by 4 bases and J by 5 bases, and 12 bases separated the two germline ends. Germline lookup yields CDR1 SGHNT and CDR2 YYREEE (reference sequence). The CDR3 is 13 amino acids. CDR3 sequence reads: CASSPQGATEAFF. The CDR3 nucleotides read TGTGCCAGCAGCCCCCAAGGGGCAACTGAAGCTTTCTTT. The whole variable domain, remainder taken from reference TRBV5-4 and TRBJ1-1, is ETGVTQSPTHLIKTRGQQVTLRCSSQSGHNTVSWYQQALGQGPQFIFQYYREEENGRGNFPPRFSGLQFPNYSSELNVNALELDDSALYLCASSPQGATEAFFGQGTRLTVV.

In this sample, this clonotype turned up many times. CDR3 coding DNA: TGCAGCGTCCGACCCGGACAGCTTACTGAAGCTTTCTTT. It specifies CSVRPGQLTEAFF. The chain couples TRBV29-1 to TRBJ1-1, with a possible D match to TRBD1 (6 bases). The CDR3 length is 13 residues. Germline CDR1 and CDR2: SQVTM and ANQGSEA. Trimming stripped 6 bases from V and 5 bases from J, with 16 bases between. Full variable domain (outside the CDR3, taken from reference TRBV29-1 and TRBJ1-1): SAVISQKPSRDICQRGTSLTIQCQVDSQVTMMFWYRQQPGQSLTLIATANQGSEATYESGFVIDKFPISRPNLTFSTLTVSNMSPEDSSIYLCSVRPGQLTEAFFGQGTRLTVV.

In DNA, the CDR3 is TGCAGCGTAACGAGCTCTCCGGGACAGGGGAAGGTCTATGGCTACACCTTC. It specifies CSVTSSPGQGKVYGYTF. The gene calls are TRBV29-1 and TRBJ1-2; 10 bases match TRBD1. J was trimmed by 4 bases and V by 6 bases; bases with no gene match: 17. CDR1 is SQVTM and CDR2 is ANQGSEA in the germline V gene. The CDR3 extends over 17 amino acids.

The chain links TRBV28 to TRBJ1-1; D remains unclear. Germline values: CDR1 MDHEN, CDR2 SYDVKM. The CDR3 sequence is 16 residues long. V was shortened by 8 bases and J by 0 bases, with 19 bases between the two germline ends. The CDR3 bases are TGTGCCAGCTCACCAGCCGGGCCGCAATTGAACACTGAAGCTTTCTTT. It specifies CASSPAGPQLNTEAFF.

This clonotype has ten or more counts. V is TRBV4-1 and J is TRBJ2-7; D may be TRBD1 or TRBD2 (5 bases each). Germline values: CDR1 MGHRA, CDR2 YSYEKL. V was pared by 3 bases and J by 3 bases, with 9 bases between. The CDR3 has 13 amino acids. CDR3 coding DNA: TGCGCCAGCAGCCAGGGACCAGGCTACGAGCAGTACGTC. It specifies CASSQGPGYEQYV.

This clonotype was found many times. This rearrangement joins TRBV2 to TRBJ1-2; no clear D. Germline V gene sequence: CDR1 SNHLY, CDR2 FYNNEI. This CDR3 region has 13 residues. V was clipped by 5 bases and J by 4 bases, with 11 bases between them. The CDR3 here is CASSKGGPYGYTF. CDR3 bases: TGTGCCAGCAGTAAGGGCGGGCCCTATGGCTACACCTTC.

This clonotype was observed at least ten times. This chain uses TRBV15 with TRBJ2-2; 7 bases match TRBD2. CDR3 length: 16 residues. Germline loops: CDR1 LNHNV, CDR2 YYDKDF (reference sequence). The trim removed 0 bases at V and 6 bases at J, leaving 7 bases unmatched. The CDR3 spells CATSRDSSGEAGELFF. DNA of the CDR3: TGTGCCACCAGCAGAGATTCAAGCGGGGAGGCCGGGGAGCTGTTTTTT.

This clonotype has a count of ten or more. The chain employs TRBV11-1 and TRBJ2-2; either TRBD1 or TRBD2 may fit D (7 bases each). This CDR3 is 15 amino acids long. V lost 4 bases, J lost 6 bases, and 15 bases lay in between. Looked up from germline, CDR1 is SGHAT and CDR2 is FQDESV (reference sequence). The CDR3 nucleotides are TGTGCCAGCAGCTCTCGACAGGGAGGGTCCGGGGAGCTGTTTTTT. This gives the protein CASSSRQGGSGELFF.

This clonotype was recorded at least ten times. V gene TRBV12-3 or TRBV12-4 combines with J gene TRBJ1-2; a possible D gene is TRBD1 (5 bases). The CDR3 runs to 13 residues. V was clipped by 2 bases and J by 6 bases, with 10 bases between them. For the CDR3, the DNA is TGTGCCAGCAGTTTAAGTCAGGGAGATGGCTACACCTTC. Amino acid sequence: CASSLSQGDGYTF.

Comment on this clonotype: Because the CDR3 is missing its conserved closing phenylalanine or tryptophan, this is likely a read error. V and J are TRBV19 and TRBJ1-1; D unresolved. V was cut by 5 bases and J by 0 bases, with 13 bases left in between. CDR1 and CDR2 (germline): LNHDA, SQIVND (reference sequence). There are 15 residues in the CDR3. CDR3 coding DNA: TGTGCCAGTAGTTTTCACAGCAGCATGAACACTGAAGCTTTCTCT. Protein product: CASSFHSSMNTEAFS.